The 20 T cell receptor beta chains given below trace back to one sample, sequenced in a study of metastatic and nonmetastatic thyroid tumors. Using MiXCR, TCRdb re-called clones from the PCR reads. Seen here are tens of thousands of clones, about 13% observed once, and the top ten hold 11%. Each patient came to thyroid surgery without any prior treatment (of any kind). The sequenced sample consisted of blood. Source of these receptors: a female donor with papillary thyroid cancer or a benign thyroid nodule (not recorded which). Some clones in this sample may be carry-over from other donors' samples.

Regarding this clone: This may stem from a read error, because a much larger clone lies one nucleotide away. The V and J genes are TRBV14 and TRBJ1-6, with D uncertain. The V end lost 5 bases, the J end lost 17 bases, and 13 bases lay between the germline ends. Germline V gives CDR1 SGHDN, CDR2 FVKESK. There are 11 residues in the CDR3. In DNA, the CDR3 is TGTGCCAGCAGCAAAAAGCAAGAGTTCCACTTT. Amino acids: CASSKKQEFHF.

This clone was observed at least ten times. This sequence joins TRBV7-2 and TRBJ1-1; possible D gene TRBD1, 5 bases. The CDR3 totals 15 residues. CDR1 SGHTA and CDR2 FQGNSA come from the germline V gene. V was pared by 5 bases and J by 0 bases, with 13 bases between. The CDR3 DNA reads as TGTGCCAGCAGCCCCTGGGGCAGCATGAACACTGAAGCTTTCTTT. Encoded protein: CASSPWGSMNTEAFF.

This clone has ten or more counts. V and J are TRBV20-1 and TRBJ2-5; TRBD2 matches at 8 bases. The V and J ends lost 2 bases and 4 bases, in that order; junction bases with no gene match: 3. From germline, CDR1 is DFQATT and CDR2 SNEGSKA (reference sequence). The CDR3 sequence is 13 residues long. CDR3 protein: CSARSLAGETQYF. CDR3 bases: TGCAGTGCTAGATCCCTAGCGGGAGAGACCCAGTACTTC.

This clone was counted ten times or more. The DNA for the CDR3 is TGTGCCAGCAGCCCTCGACTAGCGGGAGGGCCCGGGGAGCTGTTTTTT. It yields the protein CASSPRLAGGPGELFF. The rearrangement uses TRBV7-3 and TRBJ2-2; TRBD2 matches 14 bases. The length of the CDR3 is 16 residues. Germline V gene sequence: CDR1 SGHTA, CDR2 FQGTGA. V lost 5 bases and J lost 6; bases outside the gene matches: 5.

Comments on this clone: One end of the junction fails to match germline, which may point to a read error. The chain recombines TRBV11-1 with TRBJ2-1; 10 bases are a match to TRBD2. Looked up from germline, CDR1 is SGHAT and CDR2 is FQDESV (reference sequence). The CDR3 spans 17 residues. In DNA, the CDR3 is TGTGCCAGCATCTTATGGTCGGGTAGCGGGAGGTACAATGAGCAGTTCTTC. This sequence encodes CASILWSGSGRYNEQFF.

This clone showed up many times. The chain joins TRBV20-1 to TRBJ2-7; possibly TRBD2 for D (5 bases). Germline values: CDR1 DFQATT, CDR2 SNEGSKA (reference sequence). Trimming removed 4 bases at V and 3 bases at J, with 13 bases between. CDR3 length equals 13 residues. The CDR3 is CSAIATHSYEQYF. The CDR3 DNA reads as TGCAGTGCTATAGCGACGCATAGCTACGAGCAGTACTTC.

This clone occurred many times. V is TRBV9 and J is TRBJ2-5; 13 nucleotides match TRBD2. The CDR3 is 16 residues long. The trim removed 3 bases at V and 5 bases at J, leaving 7 bases unmatched. The germline gives CDR1 SGDLS, CDR2 YYNGEE. This chain's CDR3 is CASSGGTSGVRETQYF. DNA for the CDR3: TGTGCCAGCAGCGGGGGGACTAGCGGGGTTAGGGAGACCCAGTACTTC.

By frequency in the sample, this clone is medium-sized. The chain joins TRBV12-3 or TRBV12-4 to TRBJ2-7; D possibly uses TRBD1 or TRBD2 (5 bases each). The CDR3 is made up of 16 amino acids. Trimming took 5 bases from V and 0 from J, leaving 17 bases between them. The CDR3 here is CASSPTSGTSSYEQYF. The CDR3 coding sequence is TGTGCCAGCAGTCCCACAAGTGGGACCAGCTCCTACGAGCAGTACTTC.

This clone was picked up many times. This chain joins TRBV7-2 and TRBJ1-5; unclear D gene. Germline-derived CDR1 and CDR2 are SGHTA and FQGNSA. CDR3 size: 14 residues. V gave up 5 bases and J gave up 3 bases, with 11 bases separating them. The CDR3 DNA sequence: TGTGCCAGCAGCGCCGACAACGCCAATCAGCCCCAGCATTTT. This gives the protein CASSADNANQPQHF.

This clone was counted many times. The chain employs TRBV9 and TRBJ2-7; D possibly uses TRBD1 or TRBD2 (5 bases each). Trimming removed 0 bases from V and 4 bases from J, with 14 bases in between. Germline lookup yields CDR1 SGDLS and CDR2 YYNGEE. The CDR3 runs 15 residues. For the CDR3, the DNA is TGTGCCAGCAGCGTAGAGGGGACCTTTGCGTACGAGCAGTACTTC. It translates to CASSVEGTFAYEQYF.

This clone was found a few times. Possible read error: a much larger clone is one base away. This sample also contains other DNA sequences that code for the same CDR3. The chain carries TRBV28 and TRBJ2-7; maybe TRBD1 (5 bases). Per germline, CDR1 MDHEN and CDR2 SYDVKM. The CDR3 has 15 residues. V lost 4 bases to trimming and J lost 3 bases, with 16 bases between them. The CDR3 protein is CASSWGLYRSYEQYF. The CDR3 nucleotides are TGTGCCAGCAGTTGGGGTCTTTACAGGAGCTACGAGCAGTACTTC.

This clone was seen repeatedly, ten times or more. The junction departs from the called germline gene at one end, perhaps through a read error. The chain joins TRBV13 to TRBJ2-7, with 7 bases matching TRBD1. The germline V gene has CDR1 PRHDT and CDR2 FYEKMQ (reference sequence). There are 14 residues in the CDR3. The CDR3 DNA is TGTGCCAGCAGCCTAGGGGGACAGCCCTACGAGCAGTACTTC. Its translation: CASSLGGQPYEQYF.

This clone appeared many times. The V gene is TRBV29-1, the J gene TRBJ1-1, with 7 bases aligning to TRBD1. The germline V gene encodes CDR1 SQVTM and CDR2 ANQGSEA. This CDR3 spans 11 amino acids. V lost 7 bases and J lost 5; bases outside the gene matches: 4. DNA of the CDR3: TGCAGCGGCCTGACAGGGACTGAAGCTTTCTTT. It encodes CSGLTGTEAFF.

This clone has ten or more counts. This chain connects TRBV2 to TRBJ1-1; no definite D call. Per germline, CDR1 SNHLY and CDR2 FYNNEI. This CDR3 has 12 residues. Trimming left V 6 bases short and J 8 bases short, with 13 bases between. CDR3 loop: CASSPPVREAFF. The CDR3, as DNA: TGTGCCAGCAGCCCACCCGTAAGGGAAGCTTTCTTT. Using reference TRBV2 and TRBJ1-1 for the parts outside the CDR3, the full variable domain is EPEVTQTPSHQVTQMGQEVILRCVPISNHLYFYWYRQILGQKVEFLVSFYNNEISEKSEIFDDQFSVERPDGSNFTLKIRSTKLEDSAMYFCASSPPVREAFFGQGTRLTVV.

V gene TRBV3-1 combines with J gene TRBJ1-5; D not resolved. V was shortened by 0 bases and J by 6 bases, with 6 bases between the two germline ends. CDR3 length: 13 residues. The V gene's germline CDR1 is LGHDT and CDR2 YNNKEL (reference sequence). CDR3 loop: CASSQDGVQPQHF. The CDR3, as DNA: TGTGCCAGCAGCCAAGACGGGGTTCAGCCCCAGCATTTT.

This clone has at least ten counts. The V and J genes are TRBV6-2 or TRBV6-3 and TRBJ2-7, with TRBD2 matching 10 bases. With V trimmed by 0 bases and J by 7 bases, 6 bases remained unmatched. CDR1 is MNHEY and CDR2 is SVGEGT in the germline V gene. CDR3 length equals 15 residues. The CDR3 protein is CASSYSAGGPEEQYF. CDR3 nucleotides: TGTGCCAGCAGTTACTCAGCGGGAGGGCCGGAAGAGCAGTACTTC.

This clone was recorded at least ten times. The chain carries TRBV7-2 and TRBJ2-2; D is unclear. Germline lookup yields CDR1 SGHTA and CDR2 FQGNSA. Trimming stripped 4 bases from V and 4 bases from J, with 7 bases between. CDR3 length equals 13 residues. The CDR3 DNA is TGTGCCAGCAGCTCGTACAGCACCGGGGAGCTGTTTTTT. Amino acid sequence: CASSSYSTGELFF.

This clone was observed many times. The chain uses TRBV7-2 and TRBJ2-1, with 11 bases identical to TRBD1. CDR3 size: 13 residues. V lost 8 bases, J lost 3 bases, and 0 bases stayed unmatched. The germline gives CDR1 SGHTA, CDR2 FQGNSA. This CDR3 is CASGTGGYNEQFF. CDR3 bases: TGTGCCAGCGGGACAGGGGGCTACAATGAGCAGTTCTTC.

This clone showed up many times. The V and J genes are TRBV6-5 and TRBJ2-2; no clear D. Deletions cut 2 bases from V and 8 bases from J, with 3 bases between. This CDR3 region has 11 residues. CDR1 and CDR2 (germline): MNHEY, SVGAGI. Here the CDR3 DNA reads TGTGCCAGCAGTTACGGGGGGGAGCTGTTTTTT. Its protein is CASSYGGELFF.

This clone was seen at least ten times. This chain links TRBV20-1 with TRBJ1-6; TRBD1 might be the D (5 bases). Germline loops: CDR1 DFQATT, CDR2 SNEGSKA (reference sequence). The CDR3 loop spans 12 amino acids. The germline V and J ends were trimmed by 2 bases and 6 bases, with 5 bases remaining between them. The CDR3 spells CSARQGNSPLHF. In nucleotides, the CDR3 is TGCAGTGCTAGACAGGGTAATTCACCCCTCCACTTT.